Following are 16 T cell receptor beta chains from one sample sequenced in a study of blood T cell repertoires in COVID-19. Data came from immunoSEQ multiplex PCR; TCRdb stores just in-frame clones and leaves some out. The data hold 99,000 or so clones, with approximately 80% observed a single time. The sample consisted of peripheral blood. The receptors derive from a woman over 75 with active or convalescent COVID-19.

The CDR3, as DNA: TGTGCCAGCAGCTCGGGACTAAAGCGGGGCGAGCAGTACTTC. Protein sequence: CASSSGLKRGEQYF. The V call is TRBV11-2, the J call TRBJ2-7, with TRBD2 matching 7 bases. Germline V lookup: CDR1 SGHAT, CDR2 FQNNGV. CDR3 length: 14 amino acids. V gave up 4 bases and J gave up 6 bases; unmatched junction bases: 9.

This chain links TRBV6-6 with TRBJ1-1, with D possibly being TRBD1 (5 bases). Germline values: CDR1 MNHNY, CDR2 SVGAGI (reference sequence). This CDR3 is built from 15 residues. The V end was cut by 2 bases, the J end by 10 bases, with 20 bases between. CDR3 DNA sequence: TGTGCCAGCAGTTACCCCCGGACTAGGGATCAGGGAGCTTTCTTT. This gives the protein CASSYPRTRDQGAFF.

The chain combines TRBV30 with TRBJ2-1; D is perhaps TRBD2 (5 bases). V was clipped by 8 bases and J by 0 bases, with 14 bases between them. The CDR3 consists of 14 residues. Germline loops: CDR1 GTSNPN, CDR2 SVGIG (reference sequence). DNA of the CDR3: TGTGCCCGAGCCGAGGGTAGCTCCTACAATGAGCAGTTCTTC. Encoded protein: CARAEGSSYNEQFF.

This CDR3 is CASEEWSTDTQYF. CDR3 in DNA: TGTGCCAGCGAGGAATGGAGCACAGATACGCAGTATTTT. The chain combines TRBV5-4 with TRBJ2-3, with D uncertain. V lost 7 bases and J 0 bases, leaving 9 bases between the germline ends. The CDR3 has 13 residues. The V gene's germline CDR1 is SGHNT and CDR2 YYREEE (reference sequence).

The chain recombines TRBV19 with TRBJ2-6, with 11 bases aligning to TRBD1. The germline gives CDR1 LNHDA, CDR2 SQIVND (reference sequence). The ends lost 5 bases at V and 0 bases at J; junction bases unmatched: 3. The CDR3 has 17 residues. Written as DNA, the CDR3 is TGTGCCAGTAGTGCGGGACAGGGGGTCTCTGGGGCCAACGTCCTGACTTTC. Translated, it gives CASSAGQGVSGANVLTF. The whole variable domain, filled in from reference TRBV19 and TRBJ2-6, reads DGGITQSPKYLFRKEGQNVTLSCEQNLNHDAMYWYRQDPGQGLRLIYYSQIVNDFQKGDIAEGYSVSREKKESFPLTVTSAQKNPTAFYLCASSAGQGVSGANVLTFGAGSRLTVL.

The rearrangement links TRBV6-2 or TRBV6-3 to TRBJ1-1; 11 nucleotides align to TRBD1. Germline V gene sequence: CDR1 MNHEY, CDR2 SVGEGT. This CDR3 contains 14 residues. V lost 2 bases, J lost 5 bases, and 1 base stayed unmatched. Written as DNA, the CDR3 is TGTGCCAGCAGTTACAGGGACAGGGGGACTGAAGCTTTCTTT. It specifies CASSYRDRGTEAFF.

The CDR3 nucleotides are TGTGCCATCAGCGAGGATACAGGGGCGGTTGAAAAACTGTTTTTT. The encoded protein is CAISEDTGAVEKLFF. The chain uses TRBV10-3 and TRBJ1-4; 7 bases agree with TRBD1. J was trimmed by 7 bases and V by 6 bases; bases with no gene match: 11. CDR3 length: 15 residues. CDR1 and CDR2 (germline): ENHRY, SYGVKD.

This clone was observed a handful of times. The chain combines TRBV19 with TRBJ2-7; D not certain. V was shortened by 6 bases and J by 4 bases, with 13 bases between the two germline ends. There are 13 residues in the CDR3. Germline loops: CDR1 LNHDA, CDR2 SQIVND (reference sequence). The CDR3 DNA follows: TGTGCCAGTAGCCCGAAACACAAATACGAGCAGTACTTC. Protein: CASSPKHKYEQYF.

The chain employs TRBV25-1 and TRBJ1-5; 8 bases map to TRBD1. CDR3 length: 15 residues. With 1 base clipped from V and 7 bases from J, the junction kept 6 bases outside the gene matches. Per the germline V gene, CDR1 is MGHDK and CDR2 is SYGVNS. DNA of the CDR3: TGTGCCAGCAGTGAATCTGGACAGGGACGGCAGCCCCAGCATTTT. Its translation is CASSESGQGRQPQHF.

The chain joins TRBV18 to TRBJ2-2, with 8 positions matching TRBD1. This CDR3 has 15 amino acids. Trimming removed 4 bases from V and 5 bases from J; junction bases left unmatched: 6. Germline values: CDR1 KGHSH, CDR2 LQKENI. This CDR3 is CASSLRTGSTGELFF. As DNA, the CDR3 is TGTGCCAGCTCACTCCGGACAGGGAGTACCGGGGAGCTGTTTTTT.

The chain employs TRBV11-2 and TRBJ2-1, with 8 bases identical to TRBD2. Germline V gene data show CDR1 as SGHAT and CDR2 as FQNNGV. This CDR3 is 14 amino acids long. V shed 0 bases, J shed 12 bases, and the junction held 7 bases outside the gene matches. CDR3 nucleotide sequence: TGTGCCAGCAGCTTAGATAGCGGGACCCGGGGGCAGTTCTTC. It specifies CASSLDSGTRGQFF.

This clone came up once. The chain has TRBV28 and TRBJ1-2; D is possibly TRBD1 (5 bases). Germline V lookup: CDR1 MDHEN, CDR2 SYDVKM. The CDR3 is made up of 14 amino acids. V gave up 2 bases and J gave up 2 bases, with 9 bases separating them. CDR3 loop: CASSLPRTNYGYTF. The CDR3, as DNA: TGTGCCAGCAGTTTACCCAGGACAAACTATGGCTACACCTTC.

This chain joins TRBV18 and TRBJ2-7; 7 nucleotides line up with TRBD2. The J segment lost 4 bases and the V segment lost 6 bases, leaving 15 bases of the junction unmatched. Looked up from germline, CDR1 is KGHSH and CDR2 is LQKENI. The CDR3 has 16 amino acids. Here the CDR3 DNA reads TGTGCCAGCTCCCTGGTGGGGGGGACGGATTCGTACGAGCAGTACTTC. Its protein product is CASSLVGGTDSYEQYF.

The CDR3 DNA reads TGTGCCAGCAGCTTGGACAGAACCTACGAGCAGTACTTC. Translating gives CASSLDRTYEQYF. V gene TRBV5-4 combines with J gene TRBJ2-7; D remains ambiguous. This CDR3 spans 13 amino acids. Trimming cost V 0 bases and J 2 bases, with 6 bases left between them. Germline CDR1 and CDR2: SGHNT and YYREEE (reference sequence). Looking up the rest from reference TRBV5-4 and TRBJ2-7 gives the full variable domain: ETGVTQSPTHLIKTRGQQVTLRCSSQSGHNTVSWYQQALGQGPQFIFQYYREEENGRGNFPPRFSGLQFPNYSSELNVNALELDDSALYLCASSLDRTYEQYFGPGTRLTVT.

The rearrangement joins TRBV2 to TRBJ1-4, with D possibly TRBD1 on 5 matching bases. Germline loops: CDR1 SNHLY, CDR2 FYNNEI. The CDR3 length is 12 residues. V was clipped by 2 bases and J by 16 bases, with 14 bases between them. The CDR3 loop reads CASSEQGGPGFF. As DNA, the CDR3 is TGTGCCAGCAGTGAACAGGGAGGCCCGGGGTTTTTT.

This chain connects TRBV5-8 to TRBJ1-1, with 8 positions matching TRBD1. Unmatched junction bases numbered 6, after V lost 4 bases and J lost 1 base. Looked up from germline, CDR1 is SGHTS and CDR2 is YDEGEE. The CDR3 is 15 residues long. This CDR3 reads CASSRVGQGNTEAFF. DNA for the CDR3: TGTGCCAGCAGCCGCGTAGGACAGGGGAACACTGAAGCTTTCTTT.